These 16 T cell receptor beta chains were all obtained from the same sample, sequenced in a study of T cell responses to AZD1222 COVID-19 vaccine (dated by TCRdb to the early 2020s). Library generation was performed with the immunoSEQ multiplex PCR assay. TCRdb provides this immuneACCESS table in a form limited to in-frame rearrangements. Some clones are lacking; in checked studies, under half of them reflect an unresolved V gene, and why the rest are absent is not known. The sample table contains 100,000 to 150,000 clones; only one count was recorded for about 87% of them. Of the sample, more than 3.5% falls within the top ten clones. Read against the paper, the sample's time point label means: baseline before first vaccination. The sample consisted of peripheral blood, taken on day 0 of AZD1222 vaccination. The receptors here all came from an adult in good health.

The gene calls are TRBV2 and TRBJ2-1, with 10 bases matching TRBD2. This CDR3 has 15 residues. The ends lost 7 bases at V and 7 bases at J; junction bases unmatched: 10. Per the germline V gene, CDR1 is SNHLY and CDR2 is FYNNEI. The CDR3 DNA reads TGTGCCAGCAATCCCTCGGGACTAGCGTTGAATGAGCAGTTCTTC. This translates into CASNPSGLALNEQFF.

The genes are TRBV2 and TRBJ2-2; D is perhaps TRBD1 (5 bases). The CDR3 sequence is 17 residues long. Germline V gene lookup returns CDR1 SNHLY and CDR2 FYNNEI. Between the trimmed V and J ends, which lost 3 bases and 4 bases, there was a span of 18 bases. Here the CDR3 reads CASSDGFRVRGTGELFF. The CDR3 DNA reads TGTGCCAGCAGTGATGGGTTCAGGGTCCGTGGCACCGGGGAGCTGTTTTTT.

The chain couples TRBV15 to TRBJ1-1; a weak D match, TRBD1 (5 bases). The V end lost 0 bases, the J end lost 1 base, and 18 bases lay between the germline ends. Germline lookup yields CDR1 LNHNV and CDR2 YYDKDF (reference sequence). CDR3 length equals 18 residues. CDR3 coding DNA: TGTGCCACCAGCAGAGAGGTCCCGGGACCCCTAACGAACACTGAAGCTTTCTTT. Residues: CATSREVPGPLTNTEAFF.

The chain joins TRBV6-2 or TRBV6-3 to TRBJ1-4; D unresolved. Germline CDR1 and CDR2: MNHEY and SVGEGT. Trimming stripped 1 base from V and 7 bases from J, with 7 bases between. This CDR3 has 13 amino acids. DNA of the CDR3: TGTGCCAGCAGTTACTTAGGTGGTGAAAAACTGTTTTTT. Translating gives CASSYLGGEKLFF.

J is TRBJ2-1 and V is TRBV4-2; no clear D. Germline V gene lookup returns CDR1 LGHNA and CDR2 YNFKEQ. Trimming took 1 base from V and 10 from J, leaving 8 bases between them. The CDR3 contains 12 residues. CDR3 sequence reads: CASSQVSREQFF. The CDR3 nucleotides are TGTGCCAGCAGCCAAGTTAGCCGGGAGCAGTTCTTC.

The chain has TRBV4-1 and TRBJ2-1, with D possibly TRBD2 on 5 matching bases. Looked up from germline, CDR1 is MGHRA and CDR2 is YSYEKL. V was cut by 0 bases and J by 3 bases, with 15 bases left in between. This CDR3 contains 17 residues. DNA of the CDR3: TGCGCCAGCAGCCAAGAAGGTGAGGGAGACGGCTACAATGAGCAGTTCTTC. The encoded protein is CASSQEGEGDGYNEQFF.

This rearrangement joins TRBV29-1 to TRBJ2-7, with D hard to call. The V gene's germline CDR1 is SQVTM and CDR2 ANQGSEA. Trimming shortened V by 4 bases and J by 2 bases, and 9 bases separated the two germline ends. The CDR3 sequence is 12 residues long. The CDR3 coding sequence is TGCAGCGTTGCCGAGAGGACCTACGAGCAGTACTTC. This translates into CSVAERTYEQYF.

The chain carries TRBV4-2 and TRBJ1-3, with D unclear. CDR1 is LGHNA and CDR2 is YNFKEQ in the germline V gene. The V end was cut by 3 bases, the J end by 0 bases, with 12 bases between. This CDR3 contains 16 residues. CDR3 sequence: CASSQEVGFSGNTIYF. CDR3 DNA: TGTGCCAGCAGCCAGGAGGTCGGGTTCTCTGGAAACACCATATATTTT.

This clone appeared once. The V and J genes are TRBV28 and TRBJ1-2; the match to TRBD1 covers 8 bases. Germline values: CDR1 MDHEN, CDR2 SYDVKM. This CDR3 spans 15 amino acids. Losses at the gene ends were 3 bases for V and 7 bases for J; bases not matched to a gene: 10. The CDR3 nucleotides are TGTGCCAGCAGTTTTCTGGACAGGGCAGCACTTGGCTACACCTTC. This translates into CASSFLDRAALGYTF.

The table lists this clone with a count of one. The chain couples TRBV28 to TRBJ2-7; possibly TRBD1 for D (6 bases). The CDR3 has 12 residues. Germline-derived CDR1 and CDR2 are MDHEN and SYDVKM. Trimming cost V 3 bases and J 6 bases, with 9 bases left between them. The CDR3 sequence is CASSLAGAEQYF. Written as DNA, the CDR3 is TGTGCCAGCAGTTTGGCAGGGGCCGAGCAGTACTTC.

This sequence joins TRBV29-1 and TRBJ1-2, with 9 bases fitting TRBD1. This CDR3 comprises 13 residues. V lost 3 bases, J lost 7 bases, and 6 bases stayed unmatched. Germline lookup yields CDR1 SQVTM and CDR2 ANQGSEA. In nucleotides, the CDR3 is TGCAGCGTTGAGCTACAGGGGGCTACTGGCTACACCTTC. This codes for CSVELQGATGYTF.

The chain uses TRBV2 and TRBJ1-5, with 9 positions matching TRBD1. J was trimmed by 6 bases and V by 4 bases; bases with no gene match: 7. Per germline, CDR1 SNHLY and CDR2 FYNNEI. The CDR3 is made up of 15 amino acids. CDR3 bases: TGTGCCAGCAGTGCGGAGACAGGGGGGAGTCAGCCCCAGCATTTT. It is translated as CASSAETGGSQPQHF.

This chain links TRBV6-1 with TRBJ1-5; D is undetermined. The CDR3 spans 14 residues. V was pared by 1 base and J by 7 bases, with 11 bases between. Germline V CDR1 and CDR2: MNHNS, SASEGT. As DNA, the CDR3 is TGTGCCAGCAGTGAAGGAGGAGGGCGGCAGCCCCAGCATTTT. Amino acids: CASSEGGGRQPQHF.

The V call is TRBV28, the J call TRBJ1-2; no firm D call. The CDR3 totals 14 residues. V lost 7 bases, J lost 8 bases, and 20 bases lay in between. Germline CDR1 reads MDHEN; CDR2 reads SYDVKM. The CDR3 DNA reads TGTGCCAGCACCGATCTTCCGGCCCCCGGGGGCTACACCTTC. This codes for CASTDLPAPGGYTF.

CDR3 protein: CASSQSDEQYF. The CDR3 DNA sequence: TGTGCCAGCAGCCAAAGTGACGAGCAGTACTTC. The chain recombines TRBV3-1 (or the pseudogene TRBV3-2) with TRBJ2-7, with unresolved D. CDR3 length: 11 amino acids. From germline, CDR1 is LGHDT and CDR2 YNNKEL (reference sequence). V lost 2 bases and J 5 bases, leaving 4 bases between the germline ends.

V and J are TRBV12-5 and TRBJ1-1; D gene unclear. V dropped 1 base and J dropped 8 bases, with 8 bases sitting between them. Germline V CDR1 and CDR2: LGHNT, FRNRAP. The CDR3 extends over 12 amino acids. The CDR3 region has the DNA TGTGCTAGTGGTTTGGGGGTCGACGAAGCTTTCTTT. Residues: CASGLGVDEAFF.